The clone carrying this TCR beta chain came up a few times. The antigen is undetermined. The data derive from a study of metastatic and nonmetastatic thyroid tumors. Study background: A comparison of repertoires was made across blood and tumor or nodule tissue from malignant and benign thyroid patients.

Patients had received no treatment of any kind before thyroid surgery. The germline V gene has CDR1 DFQATT and CDR2 SNEGSKA (reference sequence). CDR3 size: 13 residues. The ends were cut back, 4 bases at V and 5 bases at J, with 15 bases in the middle. TCRdb used MiXCR to call clones anew from the PCR reads. The sample lists over 20,000 clones; about 26% were seen once. General study findings and limits: Reported TCR beta diversity, measured in blood and tumor, was significantly higher for malignant thyroid tumors than for benign nodules.

This chain uses TRBV20-1 with TRBJ2-7; D is ambiguous. The material sequenced was blood. The sequence came from a male donor with papillary thyroid cancer or a benign thyroid nodule (not recorded which). Some clones in this sample may be carry-over from other donors' samples. Here the CDR3 reads CSATLLEGDEQYF. In DNA, the CDR3 is TGCAGTGCTACCCTTCTAGAAGGAGACGAGCAGTACTTC.